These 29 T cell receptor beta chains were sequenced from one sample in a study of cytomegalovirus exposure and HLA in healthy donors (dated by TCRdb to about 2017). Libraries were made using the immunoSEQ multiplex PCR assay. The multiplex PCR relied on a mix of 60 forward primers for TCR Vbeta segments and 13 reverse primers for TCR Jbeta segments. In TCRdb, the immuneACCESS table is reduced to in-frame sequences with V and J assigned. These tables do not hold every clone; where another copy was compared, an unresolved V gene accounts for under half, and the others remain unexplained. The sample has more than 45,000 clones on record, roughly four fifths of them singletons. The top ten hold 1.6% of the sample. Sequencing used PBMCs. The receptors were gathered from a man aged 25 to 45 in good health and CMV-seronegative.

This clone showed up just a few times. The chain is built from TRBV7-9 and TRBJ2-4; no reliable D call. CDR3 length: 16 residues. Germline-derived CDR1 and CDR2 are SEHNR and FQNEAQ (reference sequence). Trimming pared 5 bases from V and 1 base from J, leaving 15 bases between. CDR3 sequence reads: CASSPKVRVAKNIQYF. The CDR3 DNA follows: TGTGCCAGCAGCCCAAAAGTCCGGGTGGCCAAAAACATTCAGTACTTC. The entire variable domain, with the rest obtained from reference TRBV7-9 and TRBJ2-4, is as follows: DTGVSQNPRHKITKRGQNVTFRCDPISEHNRLYWYRQTLGQGPEFLTYFQNEAQLEKSRLLSDRFSAERPKGSFSTLEIQRTEQGDSAMYLCASSPKVRVAKNIQYFGAGTRLSVL.

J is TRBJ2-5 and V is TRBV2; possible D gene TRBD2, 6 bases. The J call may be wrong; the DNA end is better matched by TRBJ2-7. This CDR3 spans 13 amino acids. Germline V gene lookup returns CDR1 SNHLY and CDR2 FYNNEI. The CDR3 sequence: CASSGPRGYEQYF. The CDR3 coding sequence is TGTGCCAGCAGTGGTCCCCGGGGGTACGAGCAGTACTTC.

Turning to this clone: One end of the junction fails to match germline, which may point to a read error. The CDR3 DNA reads as TGTGCCAGCAGCTCCAAAGGGGGCGTGAAGACTGAAGCTTTCTTT. Protein product: CASSSKGGVKTEAFF. The genes are TRBV28 and TRBJ1-1; 7 nucleotides align to TRBD1. CDR1 and CDR2 (germline): MDHEN, SYDVKM. The CDR3 has 15 amino acids.

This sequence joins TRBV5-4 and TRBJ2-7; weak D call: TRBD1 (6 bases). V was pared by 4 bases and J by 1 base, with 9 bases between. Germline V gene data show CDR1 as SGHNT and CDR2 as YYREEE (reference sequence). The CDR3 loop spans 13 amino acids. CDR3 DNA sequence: TGTGCCAGCAGCCGGACAGCTTCCTACGAGCAGTACTTC. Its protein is CASSRTASYEQYF.

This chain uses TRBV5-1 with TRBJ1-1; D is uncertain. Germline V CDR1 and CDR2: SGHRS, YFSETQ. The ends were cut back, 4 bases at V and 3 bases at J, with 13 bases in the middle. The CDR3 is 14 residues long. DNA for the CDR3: TGCGCCAGCAGCGGCTCTGGACTTCACACTGAAGCTTTCTTT. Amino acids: CASSGSGLHTEAFF. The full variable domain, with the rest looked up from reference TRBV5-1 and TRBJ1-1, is KAGVTQTPRYLIKTRGQQVTLSCSPISGHRSVSWYQQTPGQGLQFLFEYFSETQRNKGNFPGRFSGRQFSNSRSEMNVSTLELGDSALYLCASSGSGLHTEAFFGQGTRLTVV.

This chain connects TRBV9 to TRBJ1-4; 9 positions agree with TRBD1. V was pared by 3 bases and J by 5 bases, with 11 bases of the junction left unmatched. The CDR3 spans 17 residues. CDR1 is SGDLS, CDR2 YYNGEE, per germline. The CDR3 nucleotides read TGTGCCAGCAGCGGCCGAACAGGGGGCTACTTCAATGAAAAACTGTTTTTT. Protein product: CASSGRTGGYFNEKLFF.

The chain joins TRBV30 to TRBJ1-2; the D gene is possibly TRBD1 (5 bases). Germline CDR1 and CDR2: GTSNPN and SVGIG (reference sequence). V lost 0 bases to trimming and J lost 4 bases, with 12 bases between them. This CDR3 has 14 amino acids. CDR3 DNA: TGTGCCTGGAGTGTCAGGGCAGCTTCCTATGGCTACACCTTC. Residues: CAWSVRAASYGYTF.

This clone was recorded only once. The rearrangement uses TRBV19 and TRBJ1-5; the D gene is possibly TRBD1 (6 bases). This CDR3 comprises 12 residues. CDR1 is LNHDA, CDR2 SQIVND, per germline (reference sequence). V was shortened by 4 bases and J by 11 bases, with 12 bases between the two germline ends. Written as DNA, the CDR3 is TGTGCCAGTAGTACCTTCAGGGGTGCCCAGCATTTT. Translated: CASSTFRGAQHF.

CDR3 nucleotide sequence: TGTGCCAGCAGCAGACACCCGAGCGGGGCCGTAGGGACTGAAGCTTTCTTT. Translating it yields CASSRHPSGAVGTEAFF. This chain links TRBV21-1 with TRBJ1-1. TRBV21-1 is a recognized pseudogene. There are 17 residues in the CDR3.

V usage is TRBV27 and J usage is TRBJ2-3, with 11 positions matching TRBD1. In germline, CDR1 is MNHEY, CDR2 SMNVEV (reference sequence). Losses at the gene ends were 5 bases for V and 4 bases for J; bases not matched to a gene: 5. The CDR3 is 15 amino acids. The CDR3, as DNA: TGTGCCAGCAGTCGGAGGACAGGGGGCGCAGATACGCAGTATTTT. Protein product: CASSRRTGGADTQYF.

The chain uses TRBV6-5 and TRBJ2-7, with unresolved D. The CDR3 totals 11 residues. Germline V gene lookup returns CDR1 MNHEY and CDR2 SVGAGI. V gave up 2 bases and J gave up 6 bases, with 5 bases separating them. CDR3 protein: CASSYLSEQYF. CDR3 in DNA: TGTGCCAGCAGTTACCTGAGCGAGCAGTACTTC.

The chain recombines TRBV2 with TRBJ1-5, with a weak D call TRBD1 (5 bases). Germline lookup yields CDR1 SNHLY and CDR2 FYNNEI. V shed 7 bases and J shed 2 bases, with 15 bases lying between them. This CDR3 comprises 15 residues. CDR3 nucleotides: TGTGCCAGCACCGAAACGGGGGTGCGCAATCAGCCCCAGCATTTT. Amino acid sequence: CASTETGVRNQPQHF. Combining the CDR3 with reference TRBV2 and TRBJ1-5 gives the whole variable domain EPEVTQTPSHQVTQMGQEVILRCVPISNHLYFYWYRQILGQKVEFLVSFYNNEISEKSEIFDDQFSVERPDGSNFTLKIRSTKLEDSAMYFCASTETGVRNQPQHFGDGTRLSIL.

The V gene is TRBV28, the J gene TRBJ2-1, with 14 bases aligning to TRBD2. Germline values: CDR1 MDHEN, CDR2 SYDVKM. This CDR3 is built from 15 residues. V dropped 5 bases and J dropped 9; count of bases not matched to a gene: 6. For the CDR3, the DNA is TGTGCCAGCAGTCTTCGGACTAGCGGGAGGATTGAGCAGTTCTTC. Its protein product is CASSLRTSGRIEQFF.

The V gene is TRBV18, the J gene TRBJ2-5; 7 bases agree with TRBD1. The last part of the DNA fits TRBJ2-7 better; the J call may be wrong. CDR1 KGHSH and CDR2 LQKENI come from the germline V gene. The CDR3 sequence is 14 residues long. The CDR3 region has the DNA TGTGCCAGCTCACTGACAGGGACCTCCTACGAGCAGTACTTC. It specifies CASSLTGTSYEQYF.

The CDR3 nucleotides are TGTGCCAGTAGACCGCGGGGGCCGGGGGCGACCCTTTTAAACAATGAGCAGTTCTTC. It translates to CASRPRGPGATLLNNEQFF. This rearrangement joins TRBV19 to TRBJ2-1; D might be TRBD2 (7 bases). CDR1 and CDR2 from the germline V gene are LNHDA and SQIVND (reference sequence). V lost 6 bases, J lost 5 bases, and 29 bases lay in between. There are 19 residues in the CDR3.

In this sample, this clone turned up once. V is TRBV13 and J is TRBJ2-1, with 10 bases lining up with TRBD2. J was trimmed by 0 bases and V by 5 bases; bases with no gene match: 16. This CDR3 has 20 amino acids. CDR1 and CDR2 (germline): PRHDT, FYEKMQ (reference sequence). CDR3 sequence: CASSRTGQGVAGGSYNEQFF. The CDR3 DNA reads TGTGCCAGCAGCAGGACAGGGCAAGGGGTAGCGGGGGGCTCCTACAATGAGCAGTTCTTC. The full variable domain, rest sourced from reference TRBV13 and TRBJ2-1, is AAGVIQSPRHLIKEKRETATLKCYPIPRHDTVYWYQQGPGQDPQFLISFYEKMQSDKGSIPDRFSAQQFSDYHSELNMSSLELGDSALYFCASSRTGQGVAGGSYNEQFFGPGTRLTVL.

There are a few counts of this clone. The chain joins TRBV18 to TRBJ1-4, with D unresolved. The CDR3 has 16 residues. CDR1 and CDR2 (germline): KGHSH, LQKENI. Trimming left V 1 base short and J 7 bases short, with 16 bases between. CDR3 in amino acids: CASSPRTRGGGEKLFF. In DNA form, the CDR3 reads TGTGCCAGCTCACCACGGACCCGGGGAGGTGGTGAAAAACTGTTTTTT.

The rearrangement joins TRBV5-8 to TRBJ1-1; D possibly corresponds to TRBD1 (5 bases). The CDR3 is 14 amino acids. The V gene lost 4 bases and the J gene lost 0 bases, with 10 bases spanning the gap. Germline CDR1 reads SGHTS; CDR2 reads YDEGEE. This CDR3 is CASSIGGVNTEAFF. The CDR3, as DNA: TGTGCCAGCAGCATCGGGGGGGTGAACACTGAAGCTTTCTTT.

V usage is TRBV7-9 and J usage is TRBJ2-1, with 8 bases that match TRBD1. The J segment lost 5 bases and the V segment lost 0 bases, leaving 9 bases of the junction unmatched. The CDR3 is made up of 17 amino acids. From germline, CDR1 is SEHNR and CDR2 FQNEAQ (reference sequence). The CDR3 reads CASSLARTSGQDNEQFF. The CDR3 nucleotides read TGTGCCAGCAGCTTAGCTAGGACCTCGGGACAGGACAATGAGCAGTTCTTC.

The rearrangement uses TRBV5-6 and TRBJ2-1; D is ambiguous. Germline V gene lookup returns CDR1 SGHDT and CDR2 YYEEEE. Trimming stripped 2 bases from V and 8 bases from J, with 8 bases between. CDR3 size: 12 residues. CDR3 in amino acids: CASSFFLDEQFF. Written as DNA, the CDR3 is TGTGCCAGCAGCTTCTTTCTAGATGAGCAGTTCTTC.

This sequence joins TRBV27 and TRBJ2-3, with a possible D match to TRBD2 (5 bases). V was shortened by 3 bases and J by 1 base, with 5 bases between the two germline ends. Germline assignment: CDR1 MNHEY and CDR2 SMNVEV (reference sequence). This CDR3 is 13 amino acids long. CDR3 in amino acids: CASSFGGTDTQYF. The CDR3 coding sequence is TGTGCCAGCAGTTTCGGGGGCACAGATACGCAGTATTTT.

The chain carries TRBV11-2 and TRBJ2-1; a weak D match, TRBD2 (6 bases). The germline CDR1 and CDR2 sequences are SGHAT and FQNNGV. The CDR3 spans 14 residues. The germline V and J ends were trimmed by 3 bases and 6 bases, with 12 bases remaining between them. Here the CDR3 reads CASSFLVAANEQFF. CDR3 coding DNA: TGTGCCAGCAGCTTTTTGGTAGCGGCCAATGAGCAGTTCTTC.

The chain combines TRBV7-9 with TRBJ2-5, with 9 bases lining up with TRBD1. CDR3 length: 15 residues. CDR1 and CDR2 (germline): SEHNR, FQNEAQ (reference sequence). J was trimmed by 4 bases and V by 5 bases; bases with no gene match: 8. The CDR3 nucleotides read TGTGCCAGCAGCCCAACAGGGGGCTCGGGAGAGACCCAGTACTTC. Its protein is CASSPTGGSGETQYF.

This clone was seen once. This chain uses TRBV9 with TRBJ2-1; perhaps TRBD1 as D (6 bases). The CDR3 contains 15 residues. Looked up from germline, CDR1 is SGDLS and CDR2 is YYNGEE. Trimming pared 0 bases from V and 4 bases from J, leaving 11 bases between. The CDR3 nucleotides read TGTGCCAGCAGCGTAGGGGCAGGGGTTTACAATGAGCAGTTCTTC. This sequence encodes CASSVGAGVYNEQFF.

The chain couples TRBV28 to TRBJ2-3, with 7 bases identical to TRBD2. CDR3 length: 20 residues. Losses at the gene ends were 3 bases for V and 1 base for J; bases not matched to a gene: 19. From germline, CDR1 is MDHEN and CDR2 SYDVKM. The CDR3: CASSFQTSISPLVGTDTQYF. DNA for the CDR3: TGTGCCAGCAGTTTTCAGACTAGCATCTCCCCCTTAGTTGGCACAGATACGCAGTATTTT.

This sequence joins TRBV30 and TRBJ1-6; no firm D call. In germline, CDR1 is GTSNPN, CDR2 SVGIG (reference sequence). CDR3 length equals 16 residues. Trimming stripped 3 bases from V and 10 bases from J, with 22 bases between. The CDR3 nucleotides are TGTGCCTGGAGGTACCGGGGAGCAGGTGATGGATCACCCCTCCACTTT. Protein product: CAWRYRGAGDGSPLHF.

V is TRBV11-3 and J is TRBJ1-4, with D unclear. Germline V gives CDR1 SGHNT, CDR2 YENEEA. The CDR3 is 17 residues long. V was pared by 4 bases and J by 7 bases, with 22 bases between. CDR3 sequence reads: CASSYTRRDRGSEKLFF. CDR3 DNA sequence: TGTGCCAGCAGCTACACGCGCAGAGATCGAGGATCTGAAAAACTGTTTTTT.

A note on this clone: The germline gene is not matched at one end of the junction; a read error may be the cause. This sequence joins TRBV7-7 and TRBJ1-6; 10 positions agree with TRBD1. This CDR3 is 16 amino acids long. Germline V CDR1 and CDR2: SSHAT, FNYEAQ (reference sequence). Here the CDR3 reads CASSIPLRDRGPPLHF. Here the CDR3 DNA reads TGTGCTAGCAGCATCCCCCTCCGGGACAGGGGCCCACCCCTCCACTTT.

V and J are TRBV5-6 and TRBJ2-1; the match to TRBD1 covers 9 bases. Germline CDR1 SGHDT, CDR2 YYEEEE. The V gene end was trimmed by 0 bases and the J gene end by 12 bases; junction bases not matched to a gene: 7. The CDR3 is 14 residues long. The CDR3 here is CASSLGQGGGLQFF. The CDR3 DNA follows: TGTGCCAGCAGCTTGGGACAGGGGGGGGGCCTGCAGTTCTTC.